This TCR beta chain is drawn from a study of T cell responses to AZD1222 COVID-19 vaccine. The method was immunoSEQ multiplex PCR; TCRdb's version includes in-frame clones alone and lacks a portion of them. This sample yields some 100,000 clones, of which roughly 93% are seen a single time; 22% belongs to the top ten. Remarks on this clone: As yet, its antigen is unknown.

Overall study findings and caveats: Spike-specific TCR depth and breadth grew after two AZD1222 doses.

Germline V CDR1 and CDR2: SGHDN, FVKESK. The ends were cut back, 4 bases at V and 0 bases at J, with 17 bases in the middle. CDR3 size: 17 residues. The sample was peripheral blood, taken on day 0 of AZD1222 vaccination. This clonotype was obtained from an adult in good health. The chain has TRBV14 and TRBJ2-3; no firm D call. CDR3: CASSLMYSYSSTDTQYF. The CDR3 region has the DNA TGTGCCAGCAGCCTCATGTACAGTTACTCTAGCACAGATACGCAGTATTTT.